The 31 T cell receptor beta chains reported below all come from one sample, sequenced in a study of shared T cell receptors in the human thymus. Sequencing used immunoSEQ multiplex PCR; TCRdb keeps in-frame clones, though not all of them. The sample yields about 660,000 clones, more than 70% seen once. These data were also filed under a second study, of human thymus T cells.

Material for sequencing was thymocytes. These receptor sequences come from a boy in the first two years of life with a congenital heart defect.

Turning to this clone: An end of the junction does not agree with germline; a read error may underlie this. The CDR3 reads CANSRTDSGGGYTF. In DNA, the CDR3 is TGTGCCAACAGCAGAACTGACTCGGGGGGAGGCTACACCTTC. The gene calls are TRBV7-9 and TRBJ1-2; perhaps TRBD1 as D (5 bases). The CDR3 is 14 residues long. Germline-derived CDR1 and CDR2 are SEHNR and FQNEAQ (reference sequence). Full variable domain (remainder filled in from reference TRBV7-9 and TRBJ1-2): DTGVSQNPRHKITKRGQNVTFRCDPISEHNRLYWYRQTLGQGPEFLTYFQNEAQLEKSRLLSDRFSAERPKGSFSTLEIQRTEQGDSAMYLCANSRTDSGGGYTFGSGTRLTVV.

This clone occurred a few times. The CDR3 region is CASSSWTGFEKLFF. DNA of the CDR3: TGTGCCAGCAGTTCTTGGACAGGGTTCGAAAAACTGTTTTTT. The chain couples TRBV28 to TRBJ1-4, with TRBD1 matching over 8 bases. There are 14 residues in the CDR3. CDR1 is MDHEN and CDR2 is SYDVKM in the germline V gene. V dropped 4 bases and J dropped 8; count of bases not matched to a gene: 6.

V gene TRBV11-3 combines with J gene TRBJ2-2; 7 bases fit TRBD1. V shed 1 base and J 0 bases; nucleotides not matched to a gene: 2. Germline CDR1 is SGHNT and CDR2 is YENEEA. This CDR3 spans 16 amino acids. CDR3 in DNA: TGTGCCAGCAGCTTAGCCGGGACAGCGAACACCGGGGAGCTGTTTTTT. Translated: CASSLAGTANTGELFF.

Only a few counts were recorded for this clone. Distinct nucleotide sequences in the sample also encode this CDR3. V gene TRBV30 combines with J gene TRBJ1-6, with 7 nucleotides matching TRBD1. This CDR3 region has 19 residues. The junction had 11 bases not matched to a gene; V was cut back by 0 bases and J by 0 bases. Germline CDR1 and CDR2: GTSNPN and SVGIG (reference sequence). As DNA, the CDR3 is TGTGCCTGGAGTGTAAACAGGGGTCGACCAAGCTCCTATAATTCACCCCTCCACTTT. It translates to CAWSVNRGRPSSYNSPLHF.

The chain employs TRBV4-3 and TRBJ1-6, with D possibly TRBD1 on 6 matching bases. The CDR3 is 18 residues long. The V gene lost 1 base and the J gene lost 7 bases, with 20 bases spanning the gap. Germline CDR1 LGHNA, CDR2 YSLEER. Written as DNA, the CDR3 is TGCGCCAGCAGCCAAGCCCTCCACAAGGGACAAGGGAATTCACCCCTCCACTTT. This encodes CASSQALHKGQGNSPLHF.

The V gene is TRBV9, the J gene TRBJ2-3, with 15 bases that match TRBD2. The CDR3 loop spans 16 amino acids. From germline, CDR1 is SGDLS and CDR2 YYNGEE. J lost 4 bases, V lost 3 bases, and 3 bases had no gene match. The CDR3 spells CASSAGLAGGADTQYF. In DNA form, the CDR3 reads TGTGCCAGCAGCGCCGGACTAGCGGGAGGGGCAGATACGCAGTATTTT.

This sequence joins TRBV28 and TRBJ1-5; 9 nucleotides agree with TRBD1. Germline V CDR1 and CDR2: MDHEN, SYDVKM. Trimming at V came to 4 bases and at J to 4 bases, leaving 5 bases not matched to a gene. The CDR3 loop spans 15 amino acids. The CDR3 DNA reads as TGTGCCAGCAGTTCTACCGGGACAGGGAATCAGCCCCAGCATTTT. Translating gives CASSSTGTGNQPQHF.

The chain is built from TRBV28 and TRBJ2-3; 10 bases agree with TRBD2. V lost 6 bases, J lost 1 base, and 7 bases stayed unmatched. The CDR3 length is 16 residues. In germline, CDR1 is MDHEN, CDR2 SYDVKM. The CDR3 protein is CASSQRGGPRTDTQYF. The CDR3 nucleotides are TGTGCCAGCAGCCAGCGGGGGGGCCCTCGCACAGATACGCAGTATTTT.

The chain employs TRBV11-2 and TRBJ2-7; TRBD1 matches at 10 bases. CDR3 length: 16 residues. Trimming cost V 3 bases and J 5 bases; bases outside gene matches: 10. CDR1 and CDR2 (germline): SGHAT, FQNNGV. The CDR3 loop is CASSFTRRDRGHEQYF. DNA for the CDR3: TGTGCCAGCAGCTTTACGCGCCGGGACAGGGGACACGAGCAGTACTTC.

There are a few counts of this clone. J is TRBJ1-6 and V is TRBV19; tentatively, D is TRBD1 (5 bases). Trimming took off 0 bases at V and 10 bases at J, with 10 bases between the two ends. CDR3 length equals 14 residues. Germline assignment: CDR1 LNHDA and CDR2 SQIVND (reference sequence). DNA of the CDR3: TGTGCCAGTAGTATAGAGGGGCGGAGATCACCCCTCCACTTT. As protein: CASSIEGRRSPLHF.

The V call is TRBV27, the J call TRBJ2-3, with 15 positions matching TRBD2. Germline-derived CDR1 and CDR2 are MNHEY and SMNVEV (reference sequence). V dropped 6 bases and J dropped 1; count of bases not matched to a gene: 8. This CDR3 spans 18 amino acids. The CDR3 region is CASRPRTSGRARTDTQYF. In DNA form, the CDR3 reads TGTGCCAGCAGGCCTAGGACTAGCGGGAGGGCCCGCACAGATACGCAGTATTTT.

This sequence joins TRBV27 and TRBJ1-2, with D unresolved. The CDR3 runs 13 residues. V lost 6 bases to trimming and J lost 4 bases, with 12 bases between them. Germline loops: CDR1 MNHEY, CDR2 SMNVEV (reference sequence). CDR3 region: CASSPQWSYGYTF. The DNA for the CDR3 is TGTGCCAGCAGCCCCCAGTGGAGCTATGGCTACACCTTC.

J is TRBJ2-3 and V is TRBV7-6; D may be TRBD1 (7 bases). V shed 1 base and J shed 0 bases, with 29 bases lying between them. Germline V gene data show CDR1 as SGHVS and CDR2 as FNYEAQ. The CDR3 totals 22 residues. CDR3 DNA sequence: TGTGCCAGCAGCTTAGAGGGGGCAGTCCCCGGCCGCATAGGGACTAGCACAGATACGCAGTATTTT. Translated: CASSLEGAVPGRIGTSTDTQYF.

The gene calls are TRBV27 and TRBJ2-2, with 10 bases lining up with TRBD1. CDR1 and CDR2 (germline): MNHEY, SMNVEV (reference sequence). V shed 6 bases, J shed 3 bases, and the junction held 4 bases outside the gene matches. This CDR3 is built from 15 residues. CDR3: CASRGTGEDTGELFF. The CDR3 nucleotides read TGTGCCAGCAGGGGGACAGGGGAGGACACCGGGGAGCTGTTTTTT.

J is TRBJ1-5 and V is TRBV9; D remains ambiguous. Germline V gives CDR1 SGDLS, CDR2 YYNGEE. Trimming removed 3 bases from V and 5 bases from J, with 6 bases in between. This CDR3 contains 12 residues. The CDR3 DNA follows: TGTGCCAGCAGCGCCGGGGATCAGCCCCAGCATTTT. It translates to CASSAGDQPQHF.

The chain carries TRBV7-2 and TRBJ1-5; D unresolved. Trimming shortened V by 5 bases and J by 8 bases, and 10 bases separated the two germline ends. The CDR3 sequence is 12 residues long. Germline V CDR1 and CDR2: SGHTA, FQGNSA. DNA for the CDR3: TGTGCCAGCAGCCCCGGGGTGGAGCCCCAGCATTTT. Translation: CASSPGVEPQHF.

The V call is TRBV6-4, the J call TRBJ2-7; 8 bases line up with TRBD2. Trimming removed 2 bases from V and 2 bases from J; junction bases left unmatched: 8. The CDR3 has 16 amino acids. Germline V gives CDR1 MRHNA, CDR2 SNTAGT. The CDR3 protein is CASSDPNSGLAYEQYF. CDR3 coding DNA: TGTGCCAGCAGTGACCCGAACTCGGGACTAGCCTACGAGCAGTACTTC.

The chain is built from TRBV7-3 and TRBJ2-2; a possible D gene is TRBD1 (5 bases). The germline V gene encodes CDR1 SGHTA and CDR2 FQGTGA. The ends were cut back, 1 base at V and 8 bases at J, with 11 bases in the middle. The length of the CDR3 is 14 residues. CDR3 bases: TGTGCCAGCAGCTTAAGTATCCAGGGTGGGGAGCTGTTTTTT. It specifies CASSLSIQGGELFF. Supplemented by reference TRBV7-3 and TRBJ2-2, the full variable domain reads GAGVSQTPSNKVTEKGKYVELRCDPISGHTALYWYRQSLGQGPEFLIYFQGTGAADDSGLPNDRFFAVRPEGSVSTLKIQRTERGDSAVYLCASSLSIQGGELFFGEGSRLTVL.

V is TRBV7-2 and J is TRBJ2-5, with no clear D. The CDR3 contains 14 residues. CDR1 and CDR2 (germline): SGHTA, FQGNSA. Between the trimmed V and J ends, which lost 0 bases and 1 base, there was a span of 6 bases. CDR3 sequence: CASSLASGQETQYF. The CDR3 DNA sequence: TGTGCCAGCAGCTTAGCTTCAGGCCAAGAGACCCAGTACTTC.

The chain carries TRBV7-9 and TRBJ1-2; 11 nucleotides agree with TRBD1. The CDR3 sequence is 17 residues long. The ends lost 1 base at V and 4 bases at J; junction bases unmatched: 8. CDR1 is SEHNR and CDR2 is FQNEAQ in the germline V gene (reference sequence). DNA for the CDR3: TGTGCCAGCAGCTTAGTCGGGACAGGGGGAAGTTCCTATGGCTACACCTTC. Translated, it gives CASSLVGTGGSSYGYTF.

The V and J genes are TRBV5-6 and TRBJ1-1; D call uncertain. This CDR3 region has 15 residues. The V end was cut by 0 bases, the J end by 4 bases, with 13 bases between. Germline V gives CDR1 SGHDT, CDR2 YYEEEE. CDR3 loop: CASSLAKGRSTEAFF. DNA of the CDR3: TGTGCCAGCAGCTTGGCCAAAGGGAGGAGCACTGAAGCTTTCTTT.

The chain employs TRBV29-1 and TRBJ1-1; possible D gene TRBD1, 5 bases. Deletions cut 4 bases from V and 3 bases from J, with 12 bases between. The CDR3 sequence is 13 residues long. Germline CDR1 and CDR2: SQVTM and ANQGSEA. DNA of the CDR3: TGCAGCGTTGTGCCAGGGTGGGACACTGAAGCTTTCTTT. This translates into CSVVPGWDTEAFF.

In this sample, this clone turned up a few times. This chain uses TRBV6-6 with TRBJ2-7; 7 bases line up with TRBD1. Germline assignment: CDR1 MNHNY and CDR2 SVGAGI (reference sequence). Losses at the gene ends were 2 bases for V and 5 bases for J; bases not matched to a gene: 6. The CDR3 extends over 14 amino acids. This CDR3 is CASSYETGNNEQYF. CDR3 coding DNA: TGTGCCAGCAGTTACGAGACAGGGAACAACGAGCAGTACTTC.

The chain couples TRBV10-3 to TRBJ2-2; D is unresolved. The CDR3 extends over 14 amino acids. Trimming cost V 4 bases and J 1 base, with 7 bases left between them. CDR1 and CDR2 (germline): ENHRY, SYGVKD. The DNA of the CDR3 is TGTGCCATCAGTGGTCCAGGGAACACCGGGGAGCTGTTTTTT. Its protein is CAISGPGNTGELFF.

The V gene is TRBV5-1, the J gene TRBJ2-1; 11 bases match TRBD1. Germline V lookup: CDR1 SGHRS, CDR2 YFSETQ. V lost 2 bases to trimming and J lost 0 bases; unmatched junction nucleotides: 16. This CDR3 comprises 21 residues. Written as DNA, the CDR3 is TGCGCCAGCAGCTTTAGTAGGCTCGTCCGGGACAGGGGGACCTCCTACAATGAGCAGTTCTTC. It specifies CASSFSRLVRDRGTSYNEQFF.

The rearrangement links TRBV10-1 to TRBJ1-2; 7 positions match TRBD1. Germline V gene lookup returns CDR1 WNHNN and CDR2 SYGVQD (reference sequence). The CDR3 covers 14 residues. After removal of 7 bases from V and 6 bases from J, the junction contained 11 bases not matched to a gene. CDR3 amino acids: CASIRTGPLDGYTF. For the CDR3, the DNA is TGCGCCAGCATTAGGACAGGACCGTTGGATGGCTACACCTTC.

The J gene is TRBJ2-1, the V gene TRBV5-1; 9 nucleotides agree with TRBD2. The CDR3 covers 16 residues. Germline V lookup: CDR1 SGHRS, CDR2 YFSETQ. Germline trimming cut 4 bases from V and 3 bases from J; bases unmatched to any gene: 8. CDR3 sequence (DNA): TGCGCCAGCAGCAGGCCCCCTAGCGGGGTCTACAATGAGCAGTTCTTC. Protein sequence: CASSRPPSGVYNEQFF.

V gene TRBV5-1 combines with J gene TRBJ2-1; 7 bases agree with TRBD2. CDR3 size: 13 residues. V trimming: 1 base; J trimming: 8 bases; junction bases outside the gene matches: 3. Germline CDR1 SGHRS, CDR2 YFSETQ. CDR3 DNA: TGCGCCAGCAGCTTGTGGGGGGGGGATGAGCAGTTCTTC. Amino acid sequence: CASSLWGGDEQFF.

In DNA, the CDR3 is TGTGCCAGCAGCTTAGAGGGGGGCCACAGGGGTTACACTGAAGCTTTCTTT. Translation gives CASSLEGGHRGYTEAFF. The rearrangement uses TRBV7-9 and TRBJ1-1, with 7 bases that match TRBD1. Germline CDR1 is SEHNR and CDR2 is FQNEAQ (reference sequence). This CDR3 comprises 17 residues. V was clipped by 1 base and J by 3 bases; unmatched bases: 11. The full variable domain, its missing parts supplied by reference TRBV7-9 and TRBJ1-1, is DTGVSQNPRHKITKRGQNVTFRCDPISEHNRLYWYRQTLGQGPEFLTYFQNEAQLEKSRLLSDRFSAERPKGSFSTLEIQRTEQGDSAMYLCASSLEGGHRGYTEAFFGQGTRLTVV.

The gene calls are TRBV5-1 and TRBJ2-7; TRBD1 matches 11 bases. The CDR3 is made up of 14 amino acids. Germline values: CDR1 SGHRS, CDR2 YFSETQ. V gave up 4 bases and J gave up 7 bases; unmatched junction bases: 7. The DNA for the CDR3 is TGCGCCAGCAGCCCCGGACAGGGGGCGAAGGAGCAGTACTTC. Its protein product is CASSPGQGAKEQYF.

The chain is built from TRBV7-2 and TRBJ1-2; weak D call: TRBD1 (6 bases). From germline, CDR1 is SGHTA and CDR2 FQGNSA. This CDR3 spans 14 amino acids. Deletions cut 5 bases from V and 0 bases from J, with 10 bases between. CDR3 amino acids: CASSPEGANYGYTF. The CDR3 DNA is TGTGCCAGCAGCCCAGAGGGGGCTAACTATGGCTACACCTTC.